This TCR beta chain was profiled in a study of preoperative IRX-2 immunotherapy in early breast cancer. Clones were read by immunoSEQ multiplex PCR, and TCRdb kept only the in-frame ones, dropping some. The repertoire has about 98,000 clones, roughly 88% of them found once; the top ten carry under 2.5%. Treatment defined: preoperative locoregional IRX-2 cytokine immunotherapy. Preoperative locoregional IRX-2 cytokine immunotherapy was tested in the phase Ib source study. V lost 5 bases to trimming and J lost 4 bases, with 14 bases between them. Germline V gene sequence: CDR1 MDHEN, CDR2 SYDVKM. CDR3 length: 14 residues.

This TCR was sampled from a human donor with breast cancer. The specimen was tumor tissue, collected after IRX-2 immunotherapy. The rearrangement joins TRBV28 to TRBJ1-2; perhaps TRBD1 as D (5 bases). This CDR3 reads CASSTTHDSYGYTF. CDR3 DNA: TGTGCCAGCAGTACTACCCACGACAGCTATGGCTACACCTTC.